This T cell receptor (beta chain) stems from a study of glioma-infiltrating T cells. Study results and caveats: Very few CDR3 sequences were shared between tissue and blood.

Amplification of TCR alpha and beta CDR3 regions from RNA used iRepertoire nested multiplex PCR. Using its own MiXCR run on the multiplex PCR reads, TCRdb lists one record per CDR3 protein. In the table there are about 10,000 distinct CDR3 sequences, under 60% of which are singletons. Regarding this clonotype: The antigen is unknown.

This CDR3 spans 14 amino acids. The V end lost 10 bases, the J end lost 5 bases, and 18 bases lay between the germline ends. Looked up from germline, CDR1 is LNHNV and CDR2 is YYDKDF (reference sequence). This sequence joins TRBV15 and TRBJ1-5; the D is unclear. Sequenced material: glioma tissue, nonneoplastic brain tissue, or PBMCs (not recorded which). The TCR was taken from a human donor with low-grade glioma or glioblastoma, undergoing nonglioma brain surgery, or in good health (not recorded which). CDR3 residues: CAIREVGSDQPQHF. The CDR3 nucleotides are TGTGCCATCAGAGAGGTAGGGAGCGATCAGCCCCAGCATTTT.